A single sample is the source of the 31 T cell receptor beta chains below, sequenced in a study of T cell clones after liver transplantation. Clones were read by immunoSEQ multiplex PCR, and TCRdb kept only the in-frame ones, dropping some. In the table there are 85,000 to 130,000 clones, 82% of which are singletons. The sample consisted of CD4+ T cells from blood, taken before liver transplant. The receptor set was obtained from a human donor who received a liver transplant.

The chain links TRBV27 to TRBJ1-6, with unresolved D. Germline CDR1 MNHEY, CDR2 SMNVEV (reference sequence). The CDR3 is 13 residues long. Trimming took 7 bases from V and 5 from J, leaving 9 bases between them. This CDR3 is CASTHKNNSPLHF. The DNA for the CDR3 is TGTGCCAGCACCCACAAGAATAATTCACCCCTCCACTTT.

The chain is built from TRBV5-1 and TRBJ2-3; the D gene is possibly TRBD1 (6 bases). Per germline, CDR1 SGHRS and CDR2 YFSETQ. This CDR3 has 16 residues. With 4 bases removed from V and 4 bases from J, the gap between germline ends came to 19 bases. The CDR3: CASSITGTTGADTQYF. CDR3 coding DNA: TGCGCCAGCAGCATAACAGGGACCACGGGCGCAGATACGCAGTATTTT.

This clone was counted a single time. In nucleotides, the CDR3 is TGTGCCAGCTCGGGACAGCGAAATTCACCCCTCCACTTT. As protein: CASSGQRNSPLHF. The chain links TRBV6-4 to TRBJ1-6; 7 nucleotides agree with TRBD1. V lost 8 bases to trimming and J lost 7 bases; unmatched junction nucleotides: 5. Germline CDR1 reads MRHNA; CDR2 reads SNTAGT. The CDR3 runs to 13 residues.

V gene TRBV11-1 combines with J gene TRBJ2-7; TRBD1 might be the D (6 bases). Trimming left V 3 bases short and J 2 bases short, with 14 bases between. The CDR3 loop spans 15 amino acids. Germline V lookup: CDR1 SGHAT, CDR2 FQDESV (reference sequence). The CDR3 region is CASSFGQLSAYEQYF. As DNA, the CDR3 is TGTGCCAGCAGCTTCGGACAGCTTAGTGCCTACGAGCAGTACTTC.

V and J are TRBV15 and TRBJ1-4; weak D call: TRBD1 (5 bases). The length of the CDR3 is 15 residues. The V and J ends lost 6 bases and 3 bases respectively, with 14 bases between them. The germline V gene has CDR1 LNHNV and CDR2 YYDKDF (reference sequence). DNA for the CDR3: TGTGCCACCAGTGGGGGTGAGCGGTCTAATGAAAAACTGTTTTTT. This sequence encodes CATSGGERSNEKLFF.

In DNA form, the CDR3 reads TGCGCCAGCAGCCAAGTCTTGCGGGGGAATGAGCAGTTCTTC. Translated: CASSQVLRGNEQFF. The J gene is TRBJ2-1, the V gene TRBV4-1; 7 nucleotides agree with TRBD2. Germline lookup yields CDR1 MGHRA and CDR2 YSYEKL. J was trimmed by 7 bases and V by 1 base; bases with no gene match: 4. The length of the CDR3 is 14 residues.

The genes are TRBV30 and TRBJ2-7, with TRBD1 matching over 12 bases. The germline gives CDR1 GTSNPN, CDR2 SVGIG (reference sequence). This CDR3 has 14 amino acids. J lost 6 bases, V lost 2 bases, and 5 bases had no gene match. This chain's CDR3 is CAWSLGTGGLEQYF. The CDR3 nucleotides are TGTGCCTGGAGTCTAGGGACAGGGGGCCTCGAGCAGTACTTC.

This clone was counted a few times. This chain links TRBV7-9 with TRBJ2-7, with unresolved D. Between the trimmed V and J ends, which lost 1 base and 12 bases, there was a span of 10 bases. CDR1 and CDR2 (germline): SEHNR, FQNEAQ (reference sequence). This CDR3 spans 11 amino acids. The CDR3 region is CASSLEGRGYF. CDR3 bases: TGTGCCAGCAGCTTAGAGGGAAGAGGGTACTTC.

V usage is TRBV5-8 and J usage is TRBJ1-2; the D is unclear. The germline V gene encodes CDR1 SGHTS and CDR2 YDEGEE. The CDR3 has 12 residues. The V gene lost 0 bases and the J gene lost 5 bases, with 5 bases spanning the gap. In DNA, the CDR3 is TGTGCCAGCAGCTTGGCCGGGTATGGCTACACCTTC. Translating gives CASSLAGYGYTF.

This clone has only a few counts. The chain has TRBV28 and TRBJ2-7; perhaps TRBD2 as D (6 bases). Trimming stripped 7 bases from V and 6 bases from J, with 13 bases between. CDR1 is MDHEN, CDR2 SYDVKM, per germline. This CDR3 spans 12 amino acids. The CDR3 is CASTTWRGEQYF. In DNA, the CDR3 is TGTGCCAGCACCACCTGGAGGGGCGAGCAGTACTTC.

The J gene is TRBJ2-1, the V gene TRBV28; 10 bases match TRBD1. The J segment lost 7 bases and the V segment lost 2 bases, leaving 5 bases of the junction unmatched. The CDR3 covers 15 residues. The germline gives CDR1 MDHEN, CDR2 SYDVKM. CDR3: CASSLQGQGRNEQFF. CDR3 DNA sequence: TGTGCCAGCAGTTTACAGGGACAGGGGAGGAATGAGCAGTTCTTC.

The rearrangement uses TRBV7-2 and TRBJ1-2; 9 bases are a match to TRBD1. CDR3 length: 14 residues. The ends lost 5 bases at V and 2 bases at J; junction bases unmatched: 3. Per germline, CDR1 SGHTA and CDR2 FQGNSA. CDR3 bases: TGTGCCAGCAGCGTCGGACAGGGGAACTATGGCTACACCTTC. Amino acids: CASSVGQGNYGYTF. Complete variable domain (other parts from reference TRBV7-2 and TRBJ1-2): GAGVSQSPSNKVTEKGKDVELRCDPISGHTALYWYRQSLGQGLEFLIYFQGNSAPDKSGLPSDRFSAERTGGSVSTLTIQRTQQEDSAVYLCASSVGQGNYGYTFGSGTRLTVV.

The rearrangement links TRBV29-1 to TRBJ1-1; D perhaps matches TRBD1 (5 bases). Looked up from germline, CDR1 is SQVTM and CDR2 is ANQGSEA. Deletions cut 3 bases from V and 2 bases from J, with 13 bases between. The CDR3 consists of 14 residues. CDR3: CSVDTGRANTEAFF. The CDR3, as DNA: TGCAGCGTTGACACGGGCAGGGCAAACACTGAAGCTTTCTTT.

In this sample, this clone turned up a few times. The chain recombines TRBV9 with TRBJ1-1, with unresolved D. This CDR3 comprises 15 residues. Trimming took off 2 bases at V and 1 base at J, with 12 bases between the two ends. Germline V gene lookup returns CDR1 SGDLS and CDR2 YYNGEE. The CDR3, as DNA: TGTGCCAGCAGCGTTTCCAGTCAGAGGAACACTGAAGCTTTCTTT. It specifies CASSVSSQRNTEAFF.

This sequence joins TRBV19 and TRBJ1-2; TRBD1 matches 12 bases. The germline gives CDR1 LNHDA, CDR2 SQIVND (reference sequence). The J segment lost 3 bases and the V segment lost 5 bases, leaving 25 bases of the junction unmatched. The CDR3 is 22 amino acids. CDR3 nucleotides: TGTGCCAGTAGTCCAGTGAGAGGGTCAGGTCGGGACAGGGGGCCAGTCTACTATGGCTACACCTTC. Translation gives CASSPVRGSGRDRGPVYYGYTF.

This clone has a handful of counts. The rearrangement links TRBV4-2 to TRBJ2-1; D is unclear. The CDR3 extends over 16 amino acids. V lost 0 bases and J 0 bases, leaving 9 bases between the germline ends. Per the germline V gene, CDR1 is LGHNA and CDR2 is YNFKEQ. The CDR3 reads CASSQEQSSSYNEQFF. The CDR3 region has the DNA TGTGCCAGCAGCCAAGAACAGTCAAGCTCCTACAATGAGCAGTTCTTC.

In its sample, this clone was seen a few times. This chain uses TRBV4-2 with TRBJ2-3; D gene unclear. This CDR3 spans 15 amino acids. Germline V lookup: CDR1 LGHNA, CDR2 YNFKEQ. Trimming left V 1 base short and J 2 bases short, with 10 bases between. The CDR3 DNA reads as TGTGCCAGCAGCCAAGCGGGCGGAAACACAGATACGCAGTATTTT. Protein: CASSQAGGNTDTQYF.

A single count supports this clone. The J gene is TRBJ2-3, the V gene TRBV7-7, with a possible D match to TRBD2 (6 bases). The ends were cut back, 5 bases at V and 10 bases at J, with 16 bases in the middle. This CDR3 contains 13 residues. The germline V gene encodes CDR1 SSHAT and CDR2 FNYEAQ (reference sequence). In DNA, the CDR3 is TGTGCCAGCAGCCCTGACGGGGGTAAAGCGCAGTATTTT. This gives the protein CASSPDGGKAQYF.

The table lists this clone with a count of one. This chain links TRBV25-1 with TRBJ2-5, with D possibly matching TRBD1 (6 bases). The V gene's germline CDR1 is MGHDK and CDR2 SYGVNS. The CDR3 totals 11 residues. V shed 9 bases and J shed 14 bases, with 19 bases lying between them. The CDR3 protein is CASSVTGWTYF. CDR3 nucleotide sequence: TGTGCCAGTTCCGTCACAGGGTGGACCTACTTC.

V and J are TRBV27 and TRBJ1-6; 7 bases fit TRBD1. CDR1 is MNHEY and CDR2 is SMNVEV in the germline V gene (reference sequence). V was pared by 5 bases and J by 0 bases, with 10 bases of the junction left unmatched. The CDR3 has 18 residues. The CDR3: CASSPKTGASSYNSPLHF. The CDR3 nucleotides read TGTGCCAGCAGTCCAAAAACAGGGGCCAGCTCCTATAATTCACCCCTCCACTTT.

The chain is built from TRBV2 and TRBJ2-2; 8 bases line up with TRBD1. The V gene end was trimmed by 7 bases and the J gene end by 5 bases; junction bases not matched to a gene: 6. Germline CDR1 reads SNHLY; CDR2 reads FYNNEI. This CDR3 contains 14 residues. The CDR3 DNA is TGTGCCAGCAAAGGACAGGGATTGACCGGGGAGCTGTTTTTT. This sequence encodes CASKGQGLTGELFF.

The chain couples TRBV11-2 to TRBJ2-5; 7 bases match TRBD2. The ends lost 6 bases at V and 5 bases at J; junction bases unmatched: 18. The CDR3 totals 17 residues. Germline V gene sequence: CDR1 SGHAT, CDR2 FQNNGV. CDR3: CASRLRDYLFSSETQYF. CDR3 bases: TGTGCCAGCAGACTCCGGGACTACCTCTTTTCTTCCGAGACCCAGTACTTC.

The rearrangement joins TRBV19 to TRBJ1-6; D not certain. V was cut by 0 bases and J by 10 bases, with 10 bases left in between. This CDR3 region has 14 residues. Germline CDR1 LNHDA, CDR2 SQIVND (reference sequence). The CDR3: CASSIEGSRSPLHF. The CDR3, as DNA: TGTGCCAGTAGTATAGAGGGATCAAGATCACCCCTCCACTTT. The entire variable domain, with the rest obtained from reference TRBV19 and TRBJ1-6, is as follows: DGGITQSPKYLFRKEGQNVTLSCEQNLNHDAMYWYRQDPGQGLRLIYYSQIVNDFQKGDIAEGYSVSREKKESFPLTVTSAQKNPTAFYLCASSIEGSRSPLHFGNGTRLTVT.

V usage is TRBV28 and J usage is TRBJ2-6; D unresolved. The CDR3 extends over 16 amino acids. The V and J ends lost 3 bases and 0 bases respectively, with 9 bases between them. CDR1 is MDHEN and CDR2 is SYDVKM in the germline V gene. The CDR3 sequence is CASSFPRNSGANVLTF. Written as DNA, the CDR3 is TGTGCCAGCAGTTTCCCTCGGAACTCTGGGGCCAACGTCCTGACTTTC.

This chain joins TRBV7-2 and TRBJ1-2; D is unclear. With 4 bases removed from V and 1 base from J, the gap between germline ends came to 7 bases. The CDR3 is 13 amino acids. CDR1 is SGHTA and CDR2 is FQGNSA in the germline V gene. The CDR3 protein is CASSSQINYGYTF. The CDR3 DNA reads as TGTGCCAGCAGCTCGCAGATTAACTATGGCTACACCTTC.

The V call is TRBV27, the J call TRBJ2-7, with D unclear. Germline V gene data show CDR1 as MNHEY and CDR2 as SMNVEV (reference sequence). This CDR3 is 12 amino acids long. Trimming took off 6 bases at V and 9 bases at J, with 15 bases between the two ends. The CDR3 coding sequence is TGTGCCAGCAGCCCCGGCTCAACTTGGCAGTACTTC. As protein: CASSPGSTWQYF.

CDR3 in amino acids: CASSLGLAGNPSTDTQYF. CDR3 nucleotide sequence: TGCGCCAGCAGCTTGGGGCTAGCGGGAAATCCTAGCACAGATACGCAGTATTTT. The chain couples TRBV5-1 to TRBJ2-3, with TRBD2 identical over 9 bases. J was trimmed by 0 bases and V by 0 bases; bases with no gene match: 8. Germline V CDR1 and CDR2: SGHRS, YFSETQ. This CDR3 contains 18 residues.

This chain connects TRBV6-5 to TRBJ2-7; weak D call: TRBD1 (6 bases). The CDR3 runs 14 residues. V was pared by 5 bases and J by 4 bases, with 15 bases between. Germline V CDR1 and CDR2: MNHEY, SVGAGI. CDR3 residues: CASSDTTGLYEQYF. DNA for the CDR3: TGTGCCAGCAGTGATACAACAGGGTTATACGAGCAGTACTTC.

The V call is TRBV25-1, the J call TRBJ2-7; 11 bases line up with TRBD2. This CDR3 has 17 amino acids. V dropped 2 bases and J dropped 3; count of bases not matched to a gene: 9. Germline loops: CDR1 MGHDK, CDR2 SYGVNS. CDR3 coding DNA: TGTGCCAGCAGTGAAGAAGGGTTAGCGGGGGGGGTCTACGAGCAGTACTTC. Translation gives CASSEEGLAGGVYEQYF.

The CDR3 spells CASSVAGGHTGELFF. In DNA form, the CDR3 reads TGCGCCAGCAGCGTAGCGGGAGGCCACACCGGGGAGCTGTTTTTT. This chain uses TRBV5-1 with TRBJ2-2, with 10 bases fitting TRBD2. The CDR3 has 15 residues. Germline CDR1 reads SGHRS; CDR2 reads YFSETQ. V dropped 4 bases and J dropped 3; count of bases not matched to a gene: 3. The full variable domain, completed using reference TRBV5-1 and TRBJ2-2, is KAGVTQTPRYLIKTRGQQVTLSCSPISGHRSVSWYQQTPGQGLQFLFEYFSETQRNKGNFPGRFSGRQFSNSRSEMNVSTLELGDSALYLCASSVAGGHTGELFFGEGSRLTVL.

This clone was detected only a few times. V and J are TRBV6-1 and TRBJ2-1, with D tentatively TRBD1 or TRBD2 (5 bases each). Trimming cost V 6 bases and J 4 bases, with 16 bases left between them. From germline, CDR1 is MNHNS and CDR2 SASEGT. The CDR3 totals 15 residues. The CDR3 bases are TGTGCCAGCAGAGGGGACGGATCCTTTTACAATGAGCAGTTCTTC. The encoded protein is CASRGDGSFYNEQFF.